A selection of T cell receptor beta chains follows, all from one sample in a study of blood T cells in healthy people across ages. Via MiXCR, TCRdb re-called the 5' RACE reads, giving one row per CDR3 protein. Of more than 650,000 distinct CDR3 sequences listed, about 20% are singletons. Sequencing was done on a sample of blood. The receptors were gathered from a man aged 65 to 79 in good health. The CDR3 runs from the conserved cysteine through the conserved F or W. The D gene is left open where the match is weak. A clone size is listed for some rows: how often the clone was seen (once, few, many), or a class if it is expanded.

CDR3nt: TGTGCCAGCAGCTTAAGGGTCCCGGGTCCCGATACGCAGTATTTT
CDR3aa: CASSLRVPGPDTQYF
v_gene: TRBV7-2
j_gene: TRBJ2-3
d_gene: NA
abundance: few

CDR3nt: TGTGCCAGCAGCCAAGATTTCAGGGGTCGATATGGCTACACCTTC
CDR3aa: CASSQDFRGRYGYTF
v_gene: TRBV3-1
j_gene: TRBJ1-2
d_gene: NA
abundance: few

CDR3nt: TGCAGCGCTAGAGATGAGTCAGCTAATGAAAAACTGTTTTTT
CDR3aa: CSARDESANEKLFF
v_gene: TRBV20-1
j_gene: TRBJ1-4
d_gene: NA
abundance: NA

CDR3nt: TGCGGTGCTACGGACAAGGGGTACGAGCAGTACTTC
CDR3aa: CGATDKGYEQYF
v_gene: TRBV20-1
j_gene: TRBJ2-7
d_gene: NA
abundance: NA

CDR3nt: TGCAGTGCCCCCACAGCCCCCAATGAGCAGTTCTTC
CDR3aa: CSAPTAPNEQFF
v_gene: TRBV20-1
j_gene: TRBJ2-1
d_gene: NA
abundance: few

CDR3nt: TGCAGCGTTAGAGGTGTAGGGGAGACCCAGTACTTC
CDR3aa: CSVRGVGETQYF
v_gene: TRBV29-1
j_gene: TRBJ2-5
d_gene: NA
abundance: few

CDR3nt: TGTGCCAGCAGAGAACAAGCGGGAACCTATGAGCAGTTCTTC
CDR3aa: CASREQAGTYEQFF
v_gene: TRBV7-8
j_gene: TRBJ2-1
d_gene: TRBD2
abundance: few

CDR3nt: TGTGCCACCTCGGACAGTTCCTCTACCTACGAGCAGTACTTC
CDR3aa: CATSDSSSTYEQYF
v_gene: TRBV10-3
j_gene: TRBJ2-7
d_gene: NA
abundance: NA

CDR3nt: TGCAGTGCTAGATCCAGCGGGGGTAAGGGTGAGCAGTTCTTC
CDR3aa: CSARSSGGKGEQFF
v_gene: TRBV20-1
j_gene: TRBJ2-1
d_gene: TRBD2
abundance: NA

CDR3nt: TGCAGTGCTAGAGAAGCCGAGAACTATGGCTACACCTTC
CDR3aa: CSAREAENYGYTF
v_gene: TRBV20-1
j_gene: TRBJ1-2
d_gene: NA
abundance: NA

CDR3nt: TGTGCCAGCAGCCCCTTATCCGGTAGGACGGAGACCCAGTACTTC
CDR3aa: CASSPLSGRTETQYF
v_gene: TRBV12-3/TRBV12-4
j_gene: TRBJ2-5
d_gene: NA
abundance: few

CDR3nt: TGTGCCAGCACCCCAACAGGGGGACGGAACACTGAAGCTTTCTTT
CDR3aa: CASTPTGGRNTEAFF
v_gene: TRBV28
j_gene: TRBJ1-1
d_gene: TRBD1
abundance: NA

CDR3nt: TGTGCCAGCAGCTTAGTTGTGGGGAGAGAAGAAAAACTGTTTTTT
CDR3aa: CASSLVVGREEKLFF
v_gene: TRBV7-2
j_gene: TRBJ1-4
d_gene: NA
abundance: NA

CDR3nt: TGTGCCAGCAGCTTACCCGGGACCCCTAAAGCGGACACTGAAGCTTTCTTT
CDR3aa: CASSLPGTPKADTEAFF
v_gene: TRBV7-9
j_gene: TRBJ1-1
d_gene: NA
abundance: few

CDR3nt: TGTGCCAGCAGCCAAGTTGGGACAGGGAAGTACTTC
CDR3aa: CASSQVGTGKYF
v_gene: TRBV4-2
j_gene: TRBJ2-7
d_gene: TRBD1
abundance: NA

CDR3nt: TGTGCCAGCAGTGCTGGCAGGGTAGCTGGGGCCAACGTCCTGACTTTC
CDR3aa: CASSAGRVAGANVLTF
v_gene: TRBV2
j_gene: TRBJ2-6
d_gene: NA
abundance: few

CDR3nt: TGTGCCAGCAGCTTCCCCCAGGAAATTTATGGCTACACCTTC
CDR3aa: CASSFPQEIYGYTF
v_gene: TRBV5-5
j_gene: TRBJ1-2
d_gene: NA
abundance: few

CDR3nt: TGCAGCGTTGCGGCGGGGGGGTTGAATGAGCAGTTCTTC
CDR3aa: CSVAAGGLNEQFF
v_gene: TRBV29-1
j_gene: TRBJ2-1
d_gene: TRBD2
abundance: NA

CDR3nt: TGCAGTGTTTGGGTTTCCTACAATGAGCAGTTCTTC
CDR3aa: CSVWVSYNEQFF
v_gene: TRBV20-1
j_gene: TRBJ2-1
d_gene: NA
abundance: few

CDR3nt: TGTGCCAGCGGCTTAGGACAGGGGGAAAAACTGTTTTTT
CDR3aa: CASGLGQGEKLFF
v_gene: TRBV12-3/TRBV12-4
j_gene: TRBJ1-4
d_gene: TRBD1
abundance: few

CDR3nt: TGTGCCAGCAGCTTCCCGGGGGGCGTGGATCAGTACTTC
CDR3aa: CASSFPGGVDQYF
v_gene: TRBV7-9
j_gene: TRBJ2-4
d_gene: NA
abundance: NA

CDR3nt: TGTGCCAGCAGCTTAGCGGGCCCAAACAATGAGCAGTTCTTC
CDR3aa: CASSLAGPNNEQFF
v_gene: TRBV7-3
j_gene: TRBJ2-1
d_gene: NA
abundance: NA

CDR3nt: TGTGCCAGCAGTTACGCGCAGGGGGCAGCTTTCTTT
CDR3aa: CASSYAQGAAFF
v_gene: TRBV28
j_gene: TRBJ1-1
d_gene: TRBD1
abundance: few

CDR3nt: TGTGCCAGCTCACCTTATTTAGGGAGCACCGGGGAGCTGTTTTTT
CDR3aa: CASSPYLGSTGELFF
v_gene: TRBV18
j_gene: TRBJ2-2
d_gene: NA
abundance: NA

CDR3nt: TGTGCCAGCAGTGAAAGAAGGGCTGAGAGGGGTACGCAGTATTTT
CDR3aa: CASSERRAERGTQYF
v_gene: TRBV6-1
j_gene: TRBJ2-3
d_gene: NA
abundance: many

CDR3nt: TGCGCCAGCAGCTTGGGGTCTTTGACTGCAGGGCCGAAAGAGACCCAGTACTTC
CDR3aa: CASSLGSLTAGPKETQYF
v_gene: TRBV5-1
j_gene: TRBJ2-5
d_gene: NA
abundance: NA

CDR3nt: TGTGCCAGCAGCCCGTCAATCAGGAGGGAGCAGTACTTC
CDR3aa: CASSPSIRREQYF
v_gene: TRBV14
j_gene: TRBJ2-7
d_gene: NA
abundance: NA

CDR3nt: TGTGCCAGCAGCTTAGAAGGTTACAGTGAGGAGACCCAGTACTTC
CDR3aa: CASSLEGYSEETQYF
v_gene: TRBV7-9
j_gene: TRBJ2-5
d_gene: NA
abundance: NA

CDR3nt: TGCAGTGCCCTGACAGGGGGTTACCAAGAGACCCAGTACTTC
CDR3aa: CSALTGGYQETQYF
v_gene: TRBV20-1
j_gene: TRBJ2-5
d_gene: TRBD1
abundance: few

CDR3nt: TGTGCCAGCAGCGTGATGGGACAGGGCGAAAAACTGTTTTTT
CDR3aa: CASSVMGQGEKLFF
v_gene: TRBV9
j_gene: TRBJ1-4
d_gene: TRBD1
abundance: few

CDR3nt: TGTGTCAGCAGTTCCAGGGAATATCAGCCCCAGCATTTT
CDR3aa: CVSSSREYQPQHF
v_gene: TRBV12-3/TRBV12-4
j_gene: TRBJ1-5
d_gene: NA
abundance: few

CDR3nt: TGTGCCAGCACCGGGCGTGTGGGGTCGCAGTACTTC
CDR3aa: CASTGRVGSQYF
v_gene: TRBV6-5
j_gene: TRBJ2-7
d_gene: NA
abundance: NA

CDR3nt: TGTGCCAGCAGCCACCCTAGCGGGAGGGCCGGAGATACGCAGTATTTT
CDR3aa: CASSHPSGRAGDTQYF
v_gene: TRBV14
j_gene: TRBJ2-3
d_gene: TRBD2
abundance: NA

CDR3nt: TGTGCCACCAGTGATCCAGGACAGGGCCGAGCAGATACGCAGTATTTT
CDR3aa: CATSDPGQGRADTQYF
v_gene: TRBV24-1
j_gene: TRBJ2-3
d_gene: TRBD1
abundance: NA

CDR3nt: TGTGCCACGACTCGACCGAAGACAGTTACCTACAATGAGCAGTTCTTC
CDR3aa: CATTRPKTVTYNEQFF
v_gene: TRBV24-1
j_gene: TRBJ2-1
d_gene: NA
abundance: NA

CDR3nt: TGTGCCAGCAGCTTTTTTATGGGTGCAGATACGCAGTATTTT
CDR3aa: CASSFFMGADTQYF
v_gene: TRBV7-9
j_gene: TRBJ2-3
d_gene: NA
abundance: NA

CDR3nt: TGTGCCAGCAGCCAAGTCTCCGACTACAATGAGCAGTTCTTC
CDR3aa: CASSQVSDYNEQFF
v_gene: TRBV3-1
j_gene: TRBJ2-1
d_gene: NA
abundance: NA

CDR3nt: TGCGCCAGCAGTCAACCGGGGGAAGGGGCCTACGAGCAGTACTTC
CDR3aa: CASSQPGEGAYEQYF
v_gene: TRBV23-1
j_gene: TRBJ2-7
d_gene: NA
abundance: few

CDR3nt: TGCAGTGCTAGAGATTCCCGGGGACGGCAGCCCCAGCATTTT
CDR3aa: CSARDSRGRQPQHF
v_gene: TRBV20-1
j_gene: TRBJ1-5
d_gene: NA
abundance: NA

CDR3nt: TGTGCCAGCTCACCATGGGCGCTCAATGCCTACACCTTC
CDR3aa: CASSPWALNAYTF
v_gene: TRBV18
j_gene: TRBJ1-2
d_gene: NA
abundance: NA

CDR3nt: TGTGCCAGCAGCATAACGACAGATAACTATGGCTACACCTTC
CDR3aa: CASSITTDNYGYTF
v_gene: TRBV5-5
j_gene: TRBJ1-2
d_gene: NA
abundance: many

CDR3nt: TGTGCCAGCAGAATATCCCAGGGGGCGTCTAATGAAAAACTGTTTTTT
CDR3aa: CASRISQGASNEKLFF
v_gene: TRBV6-6
j_gene: TRBJ1-4
d_gene: TRBD1
abundance: NA

CDR3nt: TGTGCCAGCAGCCCAAACTCAGGGGGAAGCGACGAGCAGTACTTC
CDR3aa: CASSPNSGGSDEQYF
v_gene: TRBV5-6
j_gene: TRBJ2-7
d_gene: TRBD1
abundance: few

CDR3nt: TGCAGCGTTGATCGGGGGGAAAACATTCAGTACTTC
CDR3aa: CSVDRGENIQYF
v_gene: TRBV29-1
j_gene: TRBJ2-4
d_gene: TRBD2
abundance: few

CDR3nt: TGTGCCAGCTCACCACGTGCAGGGAGTGGAGCTGACAATGAGCAGTTCTTC
CDR3aa: CASSPRAGSGADNEQFF
v_gene: TRBV18
j_gene: TRBJ2-1
d_gene: NA
abundance: many

CDR3nt: TGTGCCACCAGCAGATGGGGGAGCACAGATACGCAGTATTTT
CDR3aa: CATSRWGSTDTQYF
v_gene: TRBV15
j_gene: TRBJ2-3
d_gene: NA
abundance: few